This T cell receptor beta chain was captured in a study of blood T cell repertoires in COVID-19. Study context: Sample material is recorded as cDNA or gDNA derived from T cells, B-cell-depleted T cells, or PBMCs.

Germline V gives CDR1 MNHNS, CDR2 SASEGT. Trimming removed 0 bases from V and 4 bases from J; junction bases left unmatched: 8. The CDR3 is made up of 16 amino acids. In the original processing: Nucleated cell counts were estimated from reference gene primer amplification. Libraries were prepared by immunoSEQ multiplex PCR; TCRdb keeps only in-frame clonotypes and omits some of them. That table supplies the V and J calls and clone size; D and trimming were determined from the DNA. Here the sample spans fewer than 250,000 clones, approximately 84% being singletons. The sequence was collected from a woman aged 45 to 65 with active or convalescent COVID-19. The chain couples TRBV6-1 to TRBJ1-1; 7 bases match TRBD1. The sequenced sample was peripheral blood. The CDR3 spells CASSEAKGARGTEAFF. The CDR3 region has the DNA TGTGCCAGCAGTGAAGCTAAGGGGGCGAGGGGCACTGAAGCTTTCTTT.